This T cell receptor (beta chain) is from a study of cytomegalovirus exposure and HLA in healthy donors. The study, taken as a whole, reports: Analysis was performed later, and it showed HLA-associated TCR beta chains to be more clonally expanded than equally common others.

CDR3 length: 16 residues. CDR1 SEHNR and CDR2 FQNEAQ come from the germline V gene (reference sequence). The V segment lost 5 bases and the J segment 6 bases; nucleotides outside the gene matches: 11. Comment on this clone: Antigen unknown.

Amplification used 60 Vbeta primers and 13 Jbeta primers. Using immunoSEQ multiplex PCR, the repertoire was profiled, and TCRdb retains in-frame clones only, with some absent. The sample shows fewer than 55,000 clones, around three quarters of them seen only once. J is TRBJ2-3 and V is TRBV7-9; 10 bases map to TRBD2. The receptor was derived from a woman aged 45-65 years in good health and CMV-seropositive. Sequencing input: PBMCs. CDR3 DNA sequence: TGTGCCAGCAGCCCTGGACTAGCGGACTTGGGTGATACGCAGTATTTT. Amino acid sequence: CASSPGLADLGDTQYF.